The 26 T cell receptor beta chains listed next were all sequenced from one sample in a study of blood T cell repertoires in COVID-19. Clones were sequenced by immunoSEQ multiplex PCR, and TCRdb holds only the in-frame ones, with some missing. The sample has about 35,000 clones, about four fifths seen once. Input material: peripheral blood. The receptors come from a man aged 60-69 years in a cohort sampled during active COVID-19.

This chain joins TRBV24-1 and TRBJ2-3; 12 bases map to TRBD2. The length of the CDR3 is 18 residues. Germline lookup yields CDR1 KGHDR and CDR2 SFDVKD. Trimming at V came to 0 bases and at J to 4 bases, leaving 7 bases not matched to a gene. The CDR3: CATSDLQGLAGIADTQYF. The CDR3 DNA reads TGTGCCACCAGTGATTTGCAAGGACTAGCGGGAATTGCAGATACGCAGTATTTT.

This chain joins TRBV10-3 and TRBJ1-1; weak D call: TRBD1 (5 bases). V was trimmed by 2 bases and J by 1 base, leaving 5 bases between them. This CDR3 region has 13 residues. Germline CDR1 ENHRY, CDR2 SYGVKD. CDR3 nucleotide sequence: TGTGCCATCAGTGAGACAGGGAACACTGAAGCTTTCTTT. Amino acid sequence: CAISETGNTEAFF.

V and J are TRBV11-3 and TRBJ1-1; 9 bases map to TRBD1. The CDR3 totals 13 residues. V was pared by 1 base and J by 11 bases, with 5 bases of the junction left unmatched. Germline CDR1 SGHNT, CDR2 YENEEA. CDR3 residues: CASSLGTGARAFF. CDR3 in DNA: TGTGCCAGCAGCTTAGGGACAGGGGCGCGTGCTTTCTTT.

Here the CDR3 DNA reads TGTGCCAGCAGCTTAGCGGGCGGGGGGGTATACGAGCAGTACTTC. Protein product: CASSLAGGGVYEQYF. The rearrangement links TRBV7-2 to TRBJ2-7; 9 bases are a match to TRBD2. The CDR3 sequence is 15 residues long. Germline-derived CDR1 and CDR2 are SGHTA and FQGNSA. The junction had 4 bases not matched to a gene; V was cut back by 0 bases and J by 4 bases. Full variable domain (missing parts from reference TRBV7-2 and TRBJ2-7): GAGVSQSPSNKVTEKGKDVELRCDPISGHTALYWYRQSLGQGLEFLIYFQGNSAPDKSGLPSDRFSAERTGGSVSTLTIQRTQQEDSAVYLCASSLAGGGVYEQYFGPGTRLTVT.

The chain has TRBV18 and TRBJ2-7, with a possible D match to TRBD1 (6 bases). Germline V CDR1 and CDR2: KGHSH, LQKENI. V was cut by 1 base and J by 5 bases, with 9 bases left in between. This CDR3 is 13 amino acids long. CDR3 sequence (DNA): TGTGCCAGCTCACCACAACAGGGAAACGAGCAGTACTTC. It is translated as CASSPQQGNEQYF.

The chain links TRBV27 to TRBJ2-3, with 11 bases identical to TRBD2. The CDR3 contains 18 residues. J lost 0 bases, V lost 5 bases, and 10 bases had no gene match. Germline V lookup: CDR1 MNHEY, CDR2 SMNVEV (reference sequence). CDR3 loop: CASSIIAGGHSSTDTQYF. DNA of the CDR3: TGTGCCAGCAGTATAATAGCGGGAGGGCATTCTAGCACAGATACGCAGTATTTT.

V usage is TRBV2 and J usage is TRBJ1-4, with D tentatively TRBD1 (5 bases). Looked up from germline, CDR1 is SNHLY and CDR2 is FYNNEI. The CDR3 is made up of 14 amino acids. Between the trimmed V and J ends, which lost 6 bases and 8 bases, there was a span of 16 bases. The CDR3 DNA reads TGTGCCAGCAGGAAAGGGACTCCCCGGGAAAAACTGTTTTTT. Encoded protein: CASRKGTPREKLFF.

The rearrangement uses TRBV19 and TRBJ1-3; D gene uncertain. The V gene's germline CDR1 is LNHDA and CDR2 SQIVND (reference sequence). V was shortened by 7 bases and J by 2 bases, with 15 bases between the two germline ends. The CDR3 consists of 15 residues. The CDR3 reads CASTSPLSAGNTIYF. The CDR3 nucleotides are TGTGCCAGTACTTCGCCCCTTTCGGCTGGAAACACCATATATTTT.

This clone was observed once. V gene TRBV28 combines with J gene TRBJ1-1; D may be TRBD1 (5 bases). Germline lookup yields CDR1 MDHEN and CDR2 SYDVKM. The CDR3 consists of 14 residues. Trimming left V 9 bases short and J 0 bases short, with 14 bases between. This chain's CDR3 is CASDSPNLNTEAFF. In DNA, the CDR3 is TGTGCCAGTGACAGTCCGAATTTGAACACTGAAGCTTTCTTT.

This clone was picked up one time. This chain joins TRBV6-5 and TRBJ2-3; 8 bases line up with TRBD1. Trimming removed 7 bases from V and 6 bases from J; junction bases left unmatched: 6. CDR1 is MNHEY and CDR2 is SVGAGI in the germline V gene. The length of the CDR3 is 13 residues. This CDR3 is CASKSRDRDTQYF. In DNA form, the CDR3 reads TGTGCCAGCAAATCCCGGGACAGGGATACGCAGTATTTT.

J is TRBJ2-7 and V is TRBV12-3 or TRBV12-4; D ambiguous. The CDR3 totals 13 residues. V was cut by 3 bases and J by 0 bases, with 6 bases left in between. The CDR3 DNA follows: TGTGCCAGCAGTTTTAGAAGCTCCTACGAGCAGTACTTC. It specifies CASSFRSSYEQYF.

V gene TRBV27 combines with J gene TRBJ1-5, with 9 bases aligning to TRBD1. Germline-derived CDR1 and CDR2 are MNHEY and SMNVEV (reference sequence). V was pared by 6 bases and J by 6 bases, with 6 bases of the junction left unmatched. This CDR3 is 14 amino acids long. The chain's CDR3 is CASRPGQGGQPQHF. The CDR3 coding sequence is TGTGCCAGCAGACCGGGACAGGGCGGTCAGCCCCAGCATTTT.

Only a few counts were recorded for this clone. This rearrangement joins TRBV3-1 (or the pseudogene TRBV3-2) to TRBJ1-2; tentatively, D is TRBD1 (6 bases). The germline V gene has CDR1 LGHDT and CDR2 YNNKEL (reference sequence). There are 14 residues in the CDR3. The V and J ends lost 7 bases and 4 bases respectively, with 16 bases between them. CDR3 protein: CASTRGEGTYGYTF. CDR3 DNA: TGTGCCAGCACCAGGGGTGAGGGGACCTATGGCTACACCTTC.

V is TRBV18 and J is TRBJ2-5, with D uncertain. V was trimmed by 0 bases and J by 0 bases, leaving 5 bases between them. This CDR3 region has 14 residues. Germline CDR1 is KGHSH and CDR2 is LQKENI. The CDR3: CASSPPTDQETQYF. In nucleotides, the CDR3 is TGTGCCAGCTCACCACCCACAGACCAAGAGACCCAGTACTTC. Combining the CDR3 with reference TRBV18 and TRBJ2-5 gives the whole variable domain NAGVMQNPRHLVRRRGQEARLRCSPMKGHSHVYWYRQLPEEGLKFMVYLQKENIIDESGMPKERFSAEFPKEGPSILRIQQVVRGDSAAYFCASSPPTDQETQYFGPGTRLLVL.

The genes are TRBV9 and TRBJ1-3; 7 nucleotides line up with TRBD1. This CDR3 has 16 residues. Germline V gene sequence: CDR1 SGDLS, CDR2 YYNGEE. With 3 bases clipped from V and 1 base from J, the junction kept 7 bases outside the gene matches. The CDR3 DNA reads as TGTGCCAGCAGCGCCCCGTCACAGGGGTCTGGAAACACCATATATTTT. Protein sequence: CASSAPSQGSGNTIYF. Supplemented by reference TRBV9 and TRBJ1-3, the full variable domain reads DSGVTQTPKHLITATGQRVTLRCSPRSGDLSVYWYQQSLDQGLQFLIQYYNGEERAKGNILERFSAQQFPDLHSELNLSSLELGDSALYFCASSAPSQGSGNTIYFGEGSWLTVV.

The chain has TRBV12-3 or TRBV12-4 and TRBJ1-2; the D gene is possibly TRBD1 (6 bases). V shed 4 bases and J shed 3 bases, with 9 bases lying between them. The length of the CDR3 is 13 residues. This chain's CDR3 is CASSSGGDYGYTF. CDR3 DNA sequence: TGTGCCAGCAGTTCGGGGGGCGACTATGGCTACACCTTC.

CDR3 protein: CASSIGGGNGYTF. The DNA of the CDR3 is TGTGCCAGTAGTATTGGAGGAGGGAATGGCTACACCTTC. The rearrangement uses TRBV19 and TRBJ1-2; the D is unclear. V lost 3 bases, J lost 6 bases, and 11 bases lay in between. Germline values: CDR1 LNHDA, CDR2 SQIVND (reference sequence). The CDR3 contains 13 residues.

Remarks on this clone: Other DNA sequences in this sample translate to the same CDR3. The rearrangement joins TRBV27 to TRBJ1-5; 10 nucleotides match TRBD1. V lost 4 bases and J lost 7; bases outside the gene matches: 4. The CDR3 runs to 14 residues. Germline assignment: CDR1 MNHEY and CDR2 SMNVEV (reference sequence). CDR3 nucleotides: TGTGCCAGCAGTTCGACAGGGGGCTGGCAGCCCCAGCATTTT. Its protein product is CASSSTGGWQPQHF.

J is TRBJ2-3 and V is TRBV7-2; no reliable D call. V was trimmed by 4 bases and J by 6 bases, leaving 17 bases between them. The germline V gene encodes CDR1 SGHTA and CDR2 FQGNSA. The length of the CDR3 is 15 residues. CDR3 region: CASSSLNPQVDTQYF. DNA for the CDR3: TGTGCCAGCAGCTCCCTAAACCCCCAGGTGGATACGCAGTATTTT.

V and J are TRBV7-9 and TRBJ1-4; D is ambiguous. The CDR3 has 16 amino acids. Trimming removed 4 bases from V and 0 bases from J, with 12 bases in between. Looked up from germline, CDR1 is SEHNR and CDR2 is FQNEAQ (reference sequence). CDR3 nucleotides: TGTGCCAGCAGCTCCCCGGGATCTGCAACTAATGAAAAACTGTTTTTT. This translates into CASSSPGSATNEKLFF.

The J gene is TRBJ2-7, the V gene TRBV28; 9 bases line up with TRBD1. The CDR3 consists of 13 residues. The V segment lost 8 bases and the J segment 7 bases; nucleotides outside the gene matches: 9. The germline V gene has CDR1 MDHEN and CDR2 SYDVKM. CDR3 sequence reads: CASGGDRVQEQYF. CDR3 nucleotides: TGTGCCAGCGGGGGGGACAGGGTACAAGAGCAGTACTTC.

This clone turned up a few times. DNA of the CDR3: TGTGCCAGCAGCTTAGGCACGAGTGGCTACACCTTC. It yields the protein CASSLGTSGYTF. The chain carries TRBV11-2 and TRBJ1-2, with D unresolved. The ends were cut back, 1 base at V and 7 bases at J, with 7 bases in the middle. Germline values: CDR1 SGHAT, CDR2 FQNNGV. The CDR3 sequence is 12 residues long.

This clone was recorded a few times. The chain carries TRBV6-1 and TRBJ1-4; D is undetermined. This CDR3 comprises 18 residues. Per the germline V gene, CDR1 is MNHNS and CDR2 is SASEGT. Trimming left V 1 base short and J 8 bases short, with 23 bases between. The DNA for the CDR3 is TGTGCCAGCAGTGAAGAAAGAGGGCGGCCCCTAGTCCCAGAAAAACTGTTTTTT. Encoded protein: CASSEERGRPLVPEKLFF.

This chain joins TRBV28 and TRBJ2-2; TRBD2 might be the D (5 bases). The germline V gene has CDR1 MDHEN and CDR2 SYDVKM. The CDR3 runs to 17 residues. The V end lost 1 base, the J end lost 2 bases, and 14 bases lay between the germline ends. In DNA form, the CDR3 reads TGTGCCAGCAGTTTATCCTTCGGGGTATCTAACACCGGGGAGCTGTTTTTT. Amino acid sequence: CASSLSFGVSNTGELFF.

The chain couples TRBV27 to TRBJ1-5; TRBD1 matches at 9 bases. Germline assignment: CDR1 MNHEY and CDR2 SMNVEV (reference sequence). The V gene end was trimmed by 5 bases and the J gene end by 7 bases; junction bases not matched to a gene: 6. The CDR3 has 14 residues. In nucleotides, the CDR3 is TGTGCCAGCAGTACAACAGGGGGCTGGCAGCCCCAGCATTTT. Its protein product is CASSTTGGWQPQHF.

The chain couples TRBV6-1 to TRBJ1-3; no clear D. CDR1 is MNHNS and CDR2 is SASEGT in the germline V gene. This CDR3 has 15 residues. V was pared by 2 bases and J by 4 bases, with 12 bases between. In DNA, the CDR3 is TGTGCCAGCAGTGAAAGTAGCATTTTCGGAAACACCATATATTTT. It codes for CASSESSIFGNTIYF.